This note documents a single T cell receptor beta chain sequence. Its antigen remains unidentified. Germline is not matched at one junction end, which may reflect a read error. These donors, healthy bone marrow donors, were studied. The germline CDR1 and CDR2 sequences are SQVTM and ANQGSEA. The CDR3 has 12 amino acids. PCR primers comprised 60 Vbeta and 13 Jbeta primers. The repertoire was sequenced with immunoSEQ multiplex PCR; TCRdb's copy has only in-frame clones and lacks some. The table lists roughly 150,000 clones, around 84% of them singletons. The source of the sample is a study of cytomegalovirus exposure and HLA in healthy donors. Study summary: An analysis done earlier identified 90 million to 120 million unique TCR beta sequences from 190 million or so T cells. General study findings and limits: Investigators reported approximately 150 TCR beta chains as tied to cytomegalovirus.

The rearrangement uses TRBV29-1 and TRBJ1-1; D may be TRBD1 (6 bases). The origin of this receptor is a woman between 18 and 30 years old in good health and CMV-seronegative. The sequenced sample was PBMCs. CDR3 sequence: CSSTLGGALGIF. DNA of the CDR3: TGCAGCTCGACTCTTGGGGGGGCCCTAGGGATCTTT. Full variable domain (rest looked up from reference TRBV29-1 and TRBJ1-1): SAVISQKPSRDICQRGTSLTIQCQVDSQVTMMFWYRQQPGQSLTLIATANQGSEATYESGFVIDKFPISRPNLTFSTLTVSNMSPEDSSIYLCSSTLGGALGIFGQGTRLTVV.